The TCR beta chain described here comes from a study of CD8 T cells in Susac syndrome. Study-level information: Patients with Susac syndrome were therapy-naive, on corticosteroids, or on intravenous immunoglobulin alone at blood draw.

Random hexamers were used to reverse transcribe the RNA input (roughly 0.5 to 1 ug). TCRdb used MiXCR to reprocess the immunoSEQ multiplex PCR reads, holding one entry per CDR3 protein. The sample shows 160,000 or so distinct CDR3 sequences, roughly 95% of them seen only once. Study-wide points: Repertoires of Susac syndrome CD4+ T cells lacked clonal expansion.

In the case of this clonotype: Its matching antigen is unknown.

The length of the CDR3 is 14 residues. The J segment lost 7 bases and the V segment lost 5 bases, leaving 6 bases of the junction unmatched. This rearrangement joins TRBV12-3 or TRBV12-4 to TRBJ1-1, with 11 bases aligning to TRBD1. The source is a human donor with Susac syndrome. What was sequenced was CD4+ T cells from PBMCs. The CDR3 sequence is CASSPQGQGGEAFF. The CDR3, as DNA: TGTGCCAGCAGTCCACAGGGACAGGGGGGTGAAGCTTTCTTT.